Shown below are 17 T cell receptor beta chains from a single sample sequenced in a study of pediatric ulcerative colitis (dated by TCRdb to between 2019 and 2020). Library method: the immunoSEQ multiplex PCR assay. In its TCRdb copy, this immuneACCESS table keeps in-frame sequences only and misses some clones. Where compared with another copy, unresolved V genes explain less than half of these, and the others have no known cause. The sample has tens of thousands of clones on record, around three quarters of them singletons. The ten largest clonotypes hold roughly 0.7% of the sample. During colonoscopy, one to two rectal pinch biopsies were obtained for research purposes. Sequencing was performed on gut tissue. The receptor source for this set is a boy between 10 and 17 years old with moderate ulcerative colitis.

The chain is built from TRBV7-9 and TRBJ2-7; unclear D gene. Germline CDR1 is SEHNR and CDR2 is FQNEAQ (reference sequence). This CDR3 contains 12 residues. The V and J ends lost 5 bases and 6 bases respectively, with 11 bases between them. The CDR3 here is CASSRHRPEQYF. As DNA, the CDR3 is TGTGCCAGCAGCCGACACCGTCCCGAGCAGTACTTC.

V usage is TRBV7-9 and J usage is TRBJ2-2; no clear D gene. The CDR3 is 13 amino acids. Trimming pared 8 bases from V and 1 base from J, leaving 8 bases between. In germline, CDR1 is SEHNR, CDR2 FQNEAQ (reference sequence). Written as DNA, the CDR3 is TGTGCCAGCGCAAGGCGGAACACCGGGGAGCTGTTTTTT. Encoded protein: CASARRNTGELFF.

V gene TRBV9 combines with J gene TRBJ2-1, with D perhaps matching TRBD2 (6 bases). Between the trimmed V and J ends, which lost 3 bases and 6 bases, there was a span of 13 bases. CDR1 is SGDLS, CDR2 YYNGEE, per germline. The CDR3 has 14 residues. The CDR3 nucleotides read TGTGCCAGCAGCGCCGCCGGGACTCGCAATGAGCAGTTCTTC. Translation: CASSAAGTRNEQFF.

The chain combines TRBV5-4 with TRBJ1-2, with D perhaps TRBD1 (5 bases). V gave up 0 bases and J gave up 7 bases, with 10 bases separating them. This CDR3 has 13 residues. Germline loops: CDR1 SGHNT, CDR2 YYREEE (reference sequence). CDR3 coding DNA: TGTGCCAGCAGCTTGGTGGGGGATCCTGGCTACACCTTC. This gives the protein CASSLVGDPGYTF.

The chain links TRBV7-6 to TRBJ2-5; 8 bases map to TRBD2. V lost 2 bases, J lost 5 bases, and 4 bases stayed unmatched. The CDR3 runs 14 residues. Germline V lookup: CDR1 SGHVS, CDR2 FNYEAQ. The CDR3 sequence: CASSLSLAGETQYF. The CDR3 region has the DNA TGTGCCAGCAGCTTAAGCCTAGCGGGTGAGACCCAGTACTTC. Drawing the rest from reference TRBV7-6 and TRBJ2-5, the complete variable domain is GAGVSQSPRYKVTKRGQDVALRCDPISGHVSLYWYRQALGQGPEFLTYFNYEAQQDKSGLPNDRFSAERPEGSISTLTIQRTEQRDSAMYRCASSLSLAGETQYFGPGTRLLVL.

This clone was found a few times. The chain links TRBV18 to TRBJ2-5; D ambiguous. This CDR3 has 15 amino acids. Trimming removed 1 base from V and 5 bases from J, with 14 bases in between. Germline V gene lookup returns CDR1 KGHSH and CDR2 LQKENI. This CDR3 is CASSPQRQAPETQYF. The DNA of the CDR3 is TGTGCCAGCTCACCACAACGGCAGGCGCCGGAGACCCAGTACTTC.

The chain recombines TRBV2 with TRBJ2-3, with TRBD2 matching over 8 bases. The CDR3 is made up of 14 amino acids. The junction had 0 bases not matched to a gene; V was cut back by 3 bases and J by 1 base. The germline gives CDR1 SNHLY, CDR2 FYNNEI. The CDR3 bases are TGTGCCAGCAGTGAGACTAGCGGCACAGATACGCAGTATTTT. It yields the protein CASSETSGTDTQYF.

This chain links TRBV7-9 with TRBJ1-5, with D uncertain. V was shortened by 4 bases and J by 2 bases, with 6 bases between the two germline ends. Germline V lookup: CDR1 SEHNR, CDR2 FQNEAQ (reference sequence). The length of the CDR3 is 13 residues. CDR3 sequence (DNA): TGTGCCAGCAGCTCCGGGGGCAATCAGCCCCAGCATTTT. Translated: CASSSGGNQPQHF. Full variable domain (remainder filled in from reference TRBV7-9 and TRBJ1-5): DTGVSQNPRHKITKRGQNVTFRCDPISEHNRLYWYRQTLGQGPEFLTYFQNEAQLEKSRLLSDRFSAERPKGSFSTLEIQRTEQGDSAMYLCASSSGGNQPQHFGDGTRLSIL.

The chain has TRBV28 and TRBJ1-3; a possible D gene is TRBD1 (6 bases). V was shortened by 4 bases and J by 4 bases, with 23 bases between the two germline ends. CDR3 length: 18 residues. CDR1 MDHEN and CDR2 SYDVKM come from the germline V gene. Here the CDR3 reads CASSYFGGHLSQGNTIYF. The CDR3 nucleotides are TGTGCCAGCAGTTACTTCGGGGGACATCTATCCCAAGGAAACACCATATATTTT.

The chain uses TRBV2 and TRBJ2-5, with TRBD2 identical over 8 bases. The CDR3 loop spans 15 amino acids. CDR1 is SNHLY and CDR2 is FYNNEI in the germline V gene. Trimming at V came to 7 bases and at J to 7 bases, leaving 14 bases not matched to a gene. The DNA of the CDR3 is TGTGCCAGCAATCGGGCGGGACTAGAAGTGGGGACCCAGTACTTC. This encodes CASNRAGLEVGTQYF.

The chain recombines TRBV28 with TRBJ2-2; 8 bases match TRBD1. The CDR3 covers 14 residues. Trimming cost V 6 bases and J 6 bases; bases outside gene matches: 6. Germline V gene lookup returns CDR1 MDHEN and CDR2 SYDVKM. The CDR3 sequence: CASRGQVRAGELFF. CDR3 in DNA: TGTGCCAGCAGGGGACAGGTTCGAGCCGGGGAGCTGTTTTTT.

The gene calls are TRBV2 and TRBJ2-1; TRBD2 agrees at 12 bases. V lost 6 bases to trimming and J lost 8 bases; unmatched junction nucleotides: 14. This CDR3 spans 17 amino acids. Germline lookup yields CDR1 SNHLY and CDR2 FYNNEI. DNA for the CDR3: TGTGCCAGCAGCCTTCTTACCACACTAGCGGGGGGCGATGAGCAGTTCTTC. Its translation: CASSLLTTLAGGDEQFF.

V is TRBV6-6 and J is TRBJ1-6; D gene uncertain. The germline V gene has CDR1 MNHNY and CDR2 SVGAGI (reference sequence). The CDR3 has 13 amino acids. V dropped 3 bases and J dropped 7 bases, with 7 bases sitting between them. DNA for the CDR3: TGTGCCAGCAGTTATACATCGAATTCACCCCTCCACTTT. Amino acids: CASSYTSNSPLHF.

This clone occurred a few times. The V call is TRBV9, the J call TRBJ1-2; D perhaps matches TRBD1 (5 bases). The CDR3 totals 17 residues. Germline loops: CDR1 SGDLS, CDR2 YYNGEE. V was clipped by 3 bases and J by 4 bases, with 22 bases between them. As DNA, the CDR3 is TGTGCCAGCAGCGGAACAGGTATGAGAACTTGGAGCTATGGCTACACCTTC. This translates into CASSGTGMRTWSYGYTF.

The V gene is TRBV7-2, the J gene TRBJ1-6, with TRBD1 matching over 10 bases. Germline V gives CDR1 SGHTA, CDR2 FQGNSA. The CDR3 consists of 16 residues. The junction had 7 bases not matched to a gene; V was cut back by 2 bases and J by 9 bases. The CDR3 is CASSLMGQGNASPLHF. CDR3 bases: TGTGCCAGCAGCTTAATGGGACAGGGGAACGCTTCACCCCTCCACTTT.

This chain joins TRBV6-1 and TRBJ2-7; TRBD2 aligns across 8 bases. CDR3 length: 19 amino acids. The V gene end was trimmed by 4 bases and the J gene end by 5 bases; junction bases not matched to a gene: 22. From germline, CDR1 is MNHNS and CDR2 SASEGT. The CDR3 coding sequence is TGTGCCAGCAGTGGGCTAAGACCGGGACTAGGGGTACTCGGGAACGAGCAGTACTTC. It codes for CASSGLRPGLGVLGNEQYF.

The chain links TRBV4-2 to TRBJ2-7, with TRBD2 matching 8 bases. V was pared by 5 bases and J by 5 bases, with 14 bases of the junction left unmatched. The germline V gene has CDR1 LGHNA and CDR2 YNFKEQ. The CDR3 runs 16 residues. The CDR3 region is CASSDRRSGSPHEQYF. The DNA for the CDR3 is TGTGCCAGCAGCGACCGAAGGAGCGGGAGCCCCCACGAGCAGTACTTC.